This T cell receptor (beta chain) comes out of a study of T cell repertoires in cytomegalovirus infection. Overall study: CMV epitopes used comprised recently identified HLA-C-restricted ones and well-studied HLA-B-restricted ones.

TCRdb reprocessed the reads with MiXCR, giving one entry per CDR3 protein. The sample includes 75,000 to 100,000 distinct CDR3 sequences, 25% to 35% of them seen just once. The CDR3 consists of 12 residues. V was pared by 7 bases and J by 2 bases, with 8 bases between. This clonotype was seen more than once but under ten times. The antigen is not known. The material was CD8+ T cells from cultured PBMCs, obtained from culture after CMV antigen stimulation. The chain is built from TRBV12-3 or TRBV12-4 and TRBJ1-1, with no clear D. The TCR comes from a human donor in good health (CMV status not recorded). Some clones in this sample may be carry-over from other donors' samples. The CDR3: CASKRVNTEAFF. The CDR3 DNA reads as TGTGCCAGCAAGAGGGTAAACACTGAAGCTTTCTTT.